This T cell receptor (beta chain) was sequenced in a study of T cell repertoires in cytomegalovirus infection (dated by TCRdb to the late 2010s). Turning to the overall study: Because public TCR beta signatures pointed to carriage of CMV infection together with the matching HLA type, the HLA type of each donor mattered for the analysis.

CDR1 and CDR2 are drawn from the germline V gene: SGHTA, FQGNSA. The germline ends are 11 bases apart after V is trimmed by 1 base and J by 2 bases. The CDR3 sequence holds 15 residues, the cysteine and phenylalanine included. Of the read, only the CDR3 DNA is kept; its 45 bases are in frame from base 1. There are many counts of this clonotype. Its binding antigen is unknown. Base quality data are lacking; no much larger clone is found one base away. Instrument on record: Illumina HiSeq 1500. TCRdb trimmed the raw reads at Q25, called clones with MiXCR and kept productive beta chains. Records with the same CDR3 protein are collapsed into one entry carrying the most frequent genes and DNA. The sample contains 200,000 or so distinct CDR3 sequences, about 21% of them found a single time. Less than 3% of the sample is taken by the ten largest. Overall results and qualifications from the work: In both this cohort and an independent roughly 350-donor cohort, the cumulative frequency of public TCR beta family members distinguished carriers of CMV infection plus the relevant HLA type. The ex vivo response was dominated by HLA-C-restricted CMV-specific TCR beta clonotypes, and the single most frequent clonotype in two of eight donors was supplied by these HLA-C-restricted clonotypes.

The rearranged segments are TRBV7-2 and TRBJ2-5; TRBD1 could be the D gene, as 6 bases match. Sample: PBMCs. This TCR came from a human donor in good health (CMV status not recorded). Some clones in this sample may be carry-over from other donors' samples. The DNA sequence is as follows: TGTGCCAGCAGCTTAGACAGGGACCAACAAGAGACCCAGTACTTC. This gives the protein CASSLDRDQQETQYF.